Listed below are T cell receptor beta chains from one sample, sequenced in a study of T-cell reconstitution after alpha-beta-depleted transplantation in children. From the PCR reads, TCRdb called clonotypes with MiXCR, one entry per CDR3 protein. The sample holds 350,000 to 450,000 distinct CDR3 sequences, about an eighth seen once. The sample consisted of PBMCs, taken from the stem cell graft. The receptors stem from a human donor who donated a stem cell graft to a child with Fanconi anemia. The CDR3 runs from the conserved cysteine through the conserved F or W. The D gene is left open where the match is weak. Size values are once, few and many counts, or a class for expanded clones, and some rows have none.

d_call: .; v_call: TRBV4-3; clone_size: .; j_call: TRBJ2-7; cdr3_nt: TGCGCCAGCAGCCATGGGCGGGACATAAGCTTTTACGAGCAGTACTTC; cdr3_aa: CASSHGRDISFYEQYF
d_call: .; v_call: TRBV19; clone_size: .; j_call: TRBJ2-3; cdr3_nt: TGTGCCAGTAGTATTTTGAGGACGGTGGGGCCAGATACGCAGTATTTT; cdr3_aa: CASSILRTVGPDTQYF
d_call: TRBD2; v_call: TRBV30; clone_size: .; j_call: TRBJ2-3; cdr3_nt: TGTGCCTGGAGTCTCGGGGGGGACACAGATACGCAGTATTTT; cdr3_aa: CAWSLGGDTDTQYF
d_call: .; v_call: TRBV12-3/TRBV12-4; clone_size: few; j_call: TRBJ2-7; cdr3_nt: TGTGCCAGCAGCCTGGACGGTTGGGGGAACGAGCAGTACTTC; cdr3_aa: CASSLDGWGNEQYF
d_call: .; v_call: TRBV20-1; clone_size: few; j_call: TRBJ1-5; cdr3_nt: TGCAGTGCTAGAGACAATTACAGCAATCAGCCCCAGCATTTT; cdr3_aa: CSARDNYSNQPQHF
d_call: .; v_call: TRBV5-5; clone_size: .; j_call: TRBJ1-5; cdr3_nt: TGTGCCAGCAGCTTAACGGGTTTGCAGCCCCAGCATTTT; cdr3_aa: CASSLTGLQPQHF
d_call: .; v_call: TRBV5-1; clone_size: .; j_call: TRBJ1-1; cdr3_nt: TGCGCCAGCAGCTTGGCCGTGACAACGAACACTGAAGCTTTCTTT; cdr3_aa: CASSLAVTTNTEAFF
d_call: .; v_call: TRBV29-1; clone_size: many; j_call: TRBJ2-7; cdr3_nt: TGCAGCGCAAAGTTACAGGGCTCCTACGAGCAGTACTTC; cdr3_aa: CSAKLQGSYEQYF
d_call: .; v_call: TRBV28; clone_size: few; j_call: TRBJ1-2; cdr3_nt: TGTGCCAGCAGTGCGACGGTTGACTATGGCTACACCTTC; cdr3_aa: CASSATVDYGYTF
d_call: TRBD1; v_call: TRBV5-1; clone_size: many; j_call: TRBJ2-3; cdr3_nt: TGCGCCAGCAGCTCGGGACAGGGTAGCACAGATACGCAGTATTTT; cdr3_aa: CASSSGQGSTDTQYF
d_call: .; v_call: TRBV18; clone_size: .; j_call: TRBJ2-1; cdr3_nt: TGTGCCAGCTCACAGAGCAATGAGCAGTTCTTC; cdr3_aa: CASSQSNEQFF
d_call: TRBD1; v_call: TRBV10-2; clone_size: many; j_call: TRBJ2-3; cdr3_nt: TGCGCCAGCAGGGGACAGCTTGGAGATACGCAGTATTTT; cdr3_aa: CASRGQLGDTQYF
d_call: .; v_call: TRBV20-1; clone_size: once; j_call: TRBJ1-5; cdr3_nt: TGCAGTGCTAGAGAACTAGGGGATAGCAATCAGCCCCAGCATTTT; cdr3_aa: CSARELGDSNQPQHF
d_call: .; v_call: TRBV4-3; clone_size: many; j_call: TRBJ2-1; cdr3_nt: TGCGCCAGCAGCCAAGATTTGGCTAGCACCTCCTACAATGAGCAGTTCTTC; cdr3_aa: CASSQDLASTSYNEQFF
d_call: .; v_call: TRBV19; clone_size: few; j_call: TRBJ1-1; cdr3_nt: TGTGCCAGTAGTCAGAGGGGGAGAAACACTGAAGCTTTCTTT; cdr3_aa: CASSQRGRNTEAFF
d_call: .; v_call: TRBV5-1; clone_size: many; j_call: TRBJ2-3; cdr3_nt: TGCGCCAGCGGTGATGCAGGGGTGACAGATACGCAGTATTTT; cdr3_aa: CASGDAGVTDTQYF
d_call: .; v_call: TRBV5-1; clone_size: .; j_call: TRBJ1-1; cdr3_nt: TGCGCCAGCAGCCCAACGACAGGGAACACTGAAGCTTTCTTT; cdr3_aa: CASSPTTGNTEAFF